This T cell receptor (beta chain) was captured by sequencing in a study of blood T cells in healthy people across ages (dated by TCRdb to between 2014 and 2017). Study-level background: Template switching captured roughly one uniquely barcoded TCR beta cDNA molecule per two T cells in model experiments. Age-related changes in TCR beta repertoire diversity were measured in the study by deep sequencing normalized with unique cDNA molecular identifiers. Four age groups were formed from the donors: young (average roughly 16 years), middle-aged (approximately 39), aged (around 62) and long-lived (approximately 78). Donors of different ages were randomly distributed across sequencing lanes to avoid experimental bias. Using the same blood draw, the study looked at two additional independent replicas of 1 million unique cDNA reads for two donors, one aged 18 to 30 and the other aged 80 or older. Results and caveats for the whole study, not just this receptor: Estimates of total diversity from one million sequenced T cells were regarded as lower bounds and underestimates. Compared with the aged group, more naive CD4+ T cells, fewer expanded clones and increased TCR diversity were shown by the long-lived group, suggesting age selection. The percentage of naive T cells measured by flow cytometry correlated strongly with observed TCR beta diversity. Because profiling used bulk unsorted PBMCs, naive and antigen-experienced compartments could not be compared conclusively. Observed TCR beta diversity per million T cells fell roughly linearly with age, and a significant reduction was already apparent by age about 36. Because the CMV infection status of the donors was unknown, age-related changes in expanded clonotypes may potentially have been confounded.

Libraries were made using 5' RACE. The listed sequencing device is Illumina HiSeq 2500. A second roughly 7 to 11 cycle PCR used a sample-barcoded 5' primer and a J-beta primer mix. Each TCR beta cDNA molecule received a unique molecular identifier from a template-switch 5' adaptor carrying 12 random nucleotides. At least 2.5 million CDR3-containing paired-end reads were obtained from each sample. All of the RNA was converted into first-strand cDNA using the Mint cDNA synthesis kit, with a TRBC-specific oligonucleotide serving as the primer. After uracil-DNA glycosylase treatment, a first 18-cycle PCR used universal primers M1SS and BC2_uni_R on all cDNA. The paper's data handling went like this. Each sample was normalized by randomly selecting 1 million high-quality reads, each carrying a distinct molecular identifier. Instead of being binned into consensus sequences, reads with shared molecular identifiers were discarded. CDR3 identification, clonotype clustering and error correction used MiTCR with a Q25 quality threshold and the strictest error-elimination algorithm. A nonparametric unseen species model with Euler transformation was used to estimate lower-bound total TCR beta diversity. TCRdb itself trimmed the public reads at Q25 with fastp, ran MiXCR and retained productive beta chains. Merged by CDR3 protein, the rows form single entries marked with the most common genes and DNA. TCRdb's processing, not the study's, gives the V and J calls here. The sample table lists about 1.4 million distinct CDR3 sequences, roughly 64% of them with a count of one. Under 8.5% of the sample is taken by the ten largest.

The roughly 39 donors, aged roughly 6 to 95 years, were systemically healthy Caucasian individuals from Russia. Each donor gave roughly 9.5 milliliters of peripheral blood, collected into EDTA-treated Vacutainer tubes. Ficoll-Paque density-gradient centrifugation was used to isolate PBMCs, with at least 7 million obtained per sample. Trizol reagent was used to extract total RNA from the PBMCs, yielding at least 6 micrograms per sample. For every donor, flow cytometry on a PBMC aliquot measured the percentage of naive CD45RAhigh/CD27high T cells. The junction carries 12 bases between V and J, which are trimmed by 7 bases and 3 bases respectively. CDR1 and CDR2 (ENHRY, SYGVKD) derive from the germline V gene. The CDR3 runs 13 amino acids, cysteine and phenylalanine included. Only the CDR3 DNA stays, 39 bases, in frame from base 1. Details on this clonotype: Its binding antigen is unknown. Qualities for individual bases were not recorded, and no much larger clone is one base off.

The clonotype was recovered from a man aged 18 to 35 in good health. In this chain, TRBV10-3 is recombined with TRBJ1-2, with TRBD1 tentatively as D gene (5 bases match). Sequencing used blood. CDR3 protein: CAITPGTDYGYTF. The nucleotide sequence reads TGTGCCATCACCCCAGGGACGGACTATGGCTACACCTTC.